This TCR beta chain was obtained from a study of blood T cell repertoires in COVID-19 (dated by TCRdb to about 2020). Context from the whole study: Samples covering the acute and convalescent phases of COVID-19 were provided by collaborators in the United States, Italy and Spain. Sample metadata almost always included a de-identified subject ID, COVID-19 status, age in years and sex. A freely available public database, intended as a resource for researchers studying the immune response to SARS-CoV-2, is where the repertoires were released. Where available, HLA class I and class II types were taken from metadata supplied by the sample provider and were not determined by assay-based typing. The prospective study material was composed of cDNA or gDNA derived from T cells, B-cell-depleted T cells, or PBMCs. Subjects who had been exposed to COVID-19, were actively infected with it, or had recovered from it provided the deeply sampled blood TCRbeta repertoires that made up the dataset. The samples were drawn from two sources: the first 160 participants of the ongoing ImmuneRACE study, and 1,000 to 1,500 subjects contributed by 6 global collaborators.

The collaborating institutions used their own protocols to collect whole blood in K2EDTA tubes. For TCRbeta analysis, collaborator samples were shipped as frozen whole blood, as isolated PBMCs, or as DNA extracted from either sample type. This clone is a singleton in its sample. The antigen this receptor binds is unknown. No base quality values were provided; no much bigger clone lies one nucleotide off. Here is what the overall study found, with its caveats: The amount of clinical and demographic metadata varied by source and participant and was provided uncurated.

Looking up the germline V gene yields CDR1 KGHSH and CDR2 LQKENI. The CDR3 contains 13 residues, cysteine and phenylalanine counted. Only the CDR3 part of the read is kept: 39 bases, read in frame from the first base. Germline trimming amounts to 5 bases on V and 9 bases on J, with 9 as the count of junction bases outside the gene matches. TCRbeta CDR3 regions were amplified from genomic DNA by means of the immunoSEQ Assay, a bias-controlled multiplex PCR. The authors' pipeline ran thus. The number of nucleated cells in each sample was estimated by amplification of reference gene primers within the assay. Sequence reads were collapsed and filtered to measure the absolute abundance of every unique TCRbeta CDR3 rearrangement. For each sample, productive Simpson clonality was calculated as the square root of Simpson's diversity index over productive rearrangements. TCRdb's version of the immuneACCESS table is confined to in-frame rearrangements and falls short of the full clone set. An unresolved V gene accounts for under half of the shortfall where checked; the remainder is of unknown origin. Clonal size and the V and J genes are those of that table, whereas D and trimming came from the DNA. This sample holds 84,000 or so clones; over 65% were observed only once. The top ten clonotypes cover about half of the sample.

This receptor was obtained from a human donor in a cohort sampled during active COVID-19. The chain uses TRBV18 and TRBJ1-1; 7 of the junction bases match TRBD1. The sample consisted of peripheral blood. The CDR3 protein: CASSFEDRAKAFF. The nucleotides are TGTGCCAGCTCATTCGAAGACAGGGCAAAAGCTTTCTTT.